Sequencing of this TCR beta chain was carried out in a study of blood T cells in healthy people across ages. Next came a second PCR, run for about 6 to 11 cycles, which used a sample-barcoded 5' primer along with a J-beta primer mix. Via MiXCR, TCRdb re-called the 5' RACE reads, giving one row per CDR3 protein. The sample has around 700,000 distinct CDR3 sequences; roughly 25% are singletons. Germline values: CDR1 SGHTA, CDR2 FQGNSA. The CDR3 contains 15 residues. Trimming removed 4 bases from V and 6 bases from J; junction bases left unmatched: 5. This sample was also put to use in a study of T cells of mothers and their children.

The specimen sequenced was blood. The chain has TRBV7-2 and TRBJ2-1; 11 bases agree with TRBD2. This TCR came from a boy aged 10-17 years in good health. The CDR3 loop is CASSYQTSGINEQFF. DNA for the CDR3: TGTGCCAGCAGCTACCAGACTAGCGGGATCAATGAGCAGTTCTTC.